The text below deals with one T cell receptor beta chain. What it recognizes is unknown. This entry belongs to a study of T cell responses to AZD1222 COVID-19 vaccine. Study results and caveats: Following two doses of AZD1222, Spike-specific TCR breadth and depth rose. It should be noted that donors were predominantly white British and more often female, and clonal diversity was possibly underestimated.

The germline CDR1 and CDR2 sequences are SGHVS and FQNEAQ. V lost 5 bases and J 0 bases, leaving 14 bases between the germline ends. This CDR3 comprises 15 residues. TCRdb's copy holds only in-frame clones and misses some; the assay was immunoSEQ multiplex PCR. The sample has under 130,000 clones; roughly 90% are singletons. The TCR was taken from an adult in good health. Sequencing was performed on peripheral blood, taken on day 0 of AZD1222 vaccination. The V gene is TRBV7-8, the J gene TRBJ2-7; possible D gene TRBD1, 5 bases. The CDR3 spells CASSQTAQSSYEQYF. The DNA of the CDR3 is TGTGCCAGCAGCCAGACAGCCCAGAGCTCCTACGAGCAGTACTTC.